This TCR beta chain was found in a study of blood T cells in healthy people across ages. A second about 6 to 12 cycle PCR used barcoded and J-beta primers. In TCRdb, the 5' RACE reads were re-called with MiXCR into one record per CDR3 protein. The sample consists of about 1.4 million distinct CDR3 sequences, approximately 59% of them appearing once. RNA extraction gave at least 5.5 micrograms of total RNA per sample. This CDR3 contains 14 residues. Per the germline V gene, CDR1 is DFQATT and CDR2 is SNEGSKA (reference sequence). The V end was cut by 6 bases, the J end by 0 bases, with 15 bases between.

This receptor was taken from a man aged 18 to 35 in good health. The sample was blood. J is TRBJ2-7 and V is TRBV20-1, with D tentatively TRBD1 (6 bases). CDR3 sequence reads: CSAPDRTNSYEQYF. The DNA for the CDR3 is TGCAGTGCGCCTGACAGGACAAACTCCTACGAGCAGTACTTC.